A selection of T cell receptor beta chains follows, all from one sample in a study of CD8 T cells in Susac syndrome. TCRdb called the immunoSEQ multiplex PCR reads again in MiXCR, with one record for every CDR3 protein. The sample includes over 130,000 distinct CDR3 sequences, about 95% of them seen just once. Source material: CD4+ T cells from PBMCs. These receptors came from a human donor with multiple sclerosis. Each CDR3 is given with its conserved first and last residue. D genes are given only for firm matches. For some rows the clone size is stated as once, few or many, or as a class when expanded; others skip it.

D gene,clone size,V gene,J gene,CDR3 protein,CDR3 DNA
.,.,TRBV9,TRBJ2-3,CASSARRTDTQYF,TGTGCCAGCAGCGCCCGGCGGACAGATACGCAGTATTTT
.,.,TRBV9,TRBJ2-1,CASSVELYAYNEQFF,TGTGCCAGCAGCGTAGAACTTTACGCCTACAATGAGCAGTTCTTC
.,.,TRBV9,TRBJ2-1,CASSSPQVRGNEQFF,TGTGCCAGCAGCTCCCCCCAGGTTCGGGGGAATGAGCAGTTCTTC
.,.,TRBV27,TRBJ1-1,CASSSGLIYEAFF,TGTGCCAGTTCCTCCGGACTAATTTATGAAGCTTTCTTT
.,.,TRBV18,TRBJ1-1,CASSRLTDASEAFF,TGTGCCAGCTCGCGACTGACAGACGCCTCGGAGGCTTTCTTT
.,.,TRBV27,TRBJ2-7,CASSFGGFAYEQYF,TGTGCCAGCAGTTTTGGGGGTTTCGCCTACGAGCAGTACTTC
TRBD2,.,TRBV25-1,TRBJ2-1,CTQRVAGGLSYNEQFF,TGTACCCAGAGGGTAGCGGGAGGGCTCTCCTACAATGAGCAGTTCTTC
TRBD2,.,TRBV9,TRBJ2-1,CASSVLPGQRTSGHNEQFF,TGTGCCAGCAGCGTCCTCCCCGGCCAGCGGACTAGCGGACACAATGAGCAGTTCTTC
.,.,TRBV9,TRBJ2-5,CASSVAPSSGEETQYF,TGTGCCAGCAGCGTAGCCCCCTCCTCAGGGGAGGAGACCCAGTACTTC
TRBD1,.,TRBV2,TRBJ1-5,CASRIQGAGLNQPQHF,TGTGCCAGCAGGATACAGGGGGCCGGCCTAAATCAGCCCCAGCATTTT
.,.,TRBV28,TRBJ2-4,CASSITGLWYF,TGTGCCAGCAGTATTACAGGGTTATGGTACTTC
TRBD2,.,TRBV7-6,TRBJ2-1,CASSSSSGTYNEQFF,TGTGCCAGCAGCTCCTCTAGCGGGACCTACAATGAGCAGTTCTTC
.,.,TRBV20-1,TRBJ2-7,CSAPRPGTQSYEQYF,TGCAGTGCTCCCCGGCCGGGGACCCAATCCTACGAGCAGTACTTC
.,once,TRBV3-1,TRBJ2-7,CASSQELALYEQYF,TGTGCCAGCAGCCAAGAGTTAGCGCTCTACGAGCAGTACTTC
TRBD1,.,TRBV7-9,TRBJ2-1,CASSLGGGQGKDNEQFF,TGTGCCAGCAGCTTAGGTGGTGGACAGGGAAAGGACAATGAGCAGTTCTTC
.,.,TRBV28,TRBJ1-5,CASSSNRDRASNQPQHF,TGTGCCAGCAGCTCCAACAGGGATCGGGCTAGCAATCAGCCCCAGCATTTT
.,.,TRBV25-1,TRBJ2-1,CASSEWGDSSYNEQFF,TGTGCCAGCAGTGAATGGGGAGACAGCTCCTACAATGAGCAGTTCTTC
.,.,TRBV29-1,TRBJ2-5,CSGATGLHETQYF,TGCAGCGGAGCAACAGGGTTACACGAGACCCAGTACTTC
.,.,TRBV12-3/TRBV12-4,TRBJ1-5,CASSLMAQPQHF,TGTGCCAGCAGTTTGATGGCTCAGCCCCAGCATTTT
.,.,TRBV28,TRBJ1-5,CASSPRRGGNQPQHF,TGTGCCAGCAGTCCCCGCCGGGGTGGAAATCAGCCCCAGCATTTT
TRBD1,.,TRBV20-1,TRBJ1-5,CSARVQGGFNQPQHF,TGCAGTGCTAGAGTCCAGGGGGGTTTCAATCAGCCCCAGCATTTT
.,.,TRBV12-3/TRBV12-4,TRBJ1-2,CASRYQGATNYGYTF,TGTGCCAGCAGATACCAGGGTGCTACTAACTATGGCTACACCTTC
.,.,TRBV5-4,TRBJ1-4,CASSFGGQATNEKLFF,TGTGCCAGCAGCTTCGGGGGCCAGGCAACTAATGAAAAACTGTTTTTT
TRBD1,.,TRBV19,TRBJ1-1,CASDNRQGSQAFF,TGTGCCAGCGATAATCGACAGGGGTCCCAAGCTTTCTTT
.,.,TRBV28,TRBJ1-2,CASSSYNYGYTF,TGTGCCAGCAGTTCTTATAACTATGGCTACACCTTC
.,.,TRBV20-1,TRBJ2-5,CSARDRASETQYF,TGCAGTGCTAGAGATCGCGCATCCGAGACCCAGTACTTC
.,.,TRBV6-1,TRBJ2-7,CASSEGLGVPYEQYF,TGTGCCAGCAGTGAAGGGTTAGGGGTCCCCTACGAGCAGTACTTC
TRBD2,.,TRBV15,TRBJ2-5,CATSRAGGSLETQYF,TGTGCCACCAGCAGAGCGGGCGGGAGTTTGGAGACCCAGTACTTC
.,.,TRBV9,TRBJ2-7,CASSVVGGEQYF,TGTGCCAGCAGCGTAGTAGGGGGCGAGCAGTACTTC
.,.,TRBV20-1,TRBJ2-1,CSANYFNEQFF,TGCAGTGCTAACTACTTTAATGAGCAGTTCTTC
.,.,TRBV18,TRBJ2-7,CASSPASIPDYEQYF,TGTGCCAGCTCCCCCGCTTCCATTCCCGACTACGAGCAGTACTTC
.,.,TRBV7-2,TRBJ1-6,CASSLVSPLRYNSPLHF,TGTGCCAGCAGCTTAGTTTCCCCCCTTCGGTATAATTCACCCCTCCACTTT